This T cell receptor (beta chain) was recorded in a study of OX40 agonist ivuxolimab in advanced cancers. Study overall: The drug used for patients, ivuxolimab, was an agonistic anti-OX40 (CD134) antibody.

Sequencing used immunoSEQ multiplex PCR; TCRdb keeps in-frame clones, though not all of them. The table has some 22,000 clones, around 67% seen once; the top ten hold more than 15%. Concerning this clone itself: Its cognate antigen is unknown.

Sampling of blood occurred at baseline, cycle 4 day 1, and cycle 7 day 1. V dropped 0 bases and J dropped 3; count of bases not matched to a gene: 11. The CDR3 length is 18 residues. Germline loops: CDR1 SGHRS, CDR2 YFSETQ. General observations from the study: CD4+ and CD8+ blood T cells expanded clonally by week 6 at 0.1 to 3.0 mg/kg. Certain nonresponders likewise exhibited a low normalized T-cell clonal expansion.

The sample here was CD4+ or CD8+ T cells sorted from blood, taken in a trial of the OX40 agonist ivuxolimab. The receptor comes from an adult with an advanced solid tumor such as melanoma, head and neck, liver or kidney cancer. V and J are TRBV5-1 and TRBJ2-2; TRBD1 agrees at 7 bases. The CDR3 reads CASSLERPDRPDTGELFF. The CDR3 bases are TGCGCCAGCAGCTTGGAGAGGCCGGACAGGCCCGACACCGGGGAGCTGTTTTTT. Looking up the rest from reference TRBV5-1 and TRBJ2-2 gives the full variable domain: KAGVTQTPRYLIKTRGQQVTLSCSPISGHRSVSWYQQTPGQGLQFLFEYFSETQRNKGNFPGRFSGRQFSNSRSEMNVSTLELGDSALYLCASSLERPDRPDTGELFFGEGSRLTVL.